The clone carrying this TCR beta chain has a count of ten or more. Antigen unknown. These data originate in a study of T cells in Graves' hyperthyroidism and ophthalmopathy. Study-level results: Ophthalmopathy, which appeared later, was predicted by the model a median approximately six months before onset.

Amplified TCR beta CDR3 regions came from RNA transcripts. RT-PCR in the first round (using the HTBI primer set) targeted the TCR CDR3. Each CDR3 protein is one row after TCRdb ran MiXCR on the multiplex PCR reads. Of some 460,000 distinct CDR3 sequences listed, around 16% were seen once; the top ten hold less than 15%. Thyroid ultrasound and orbital computed tomography, with clinical symptoms and serum thyroxine and TRAb, informed diagnoses. Trimming removed 0 bases from V and 0 bases from J; junction bases left unmatched: 6. The CDR3 is 17 residues long. CDR1 and CDR2 from the germline V gene are SGHRS and YFSETQ.

This receptor was identified in a woman younger than 30 with Graves' hyperthyroidism. The specimen was blood. This chain joins TRBV5-1 and TRBJ1-1; 9 bases match TRBD1. The CDR3, as DNA: TGCGCCAGCAGCTTGGAGGGACAGGGACCTATGAACACTGAAGCTTTCTTT. Amino acids: CASSLEGQGPMNTEAFF.